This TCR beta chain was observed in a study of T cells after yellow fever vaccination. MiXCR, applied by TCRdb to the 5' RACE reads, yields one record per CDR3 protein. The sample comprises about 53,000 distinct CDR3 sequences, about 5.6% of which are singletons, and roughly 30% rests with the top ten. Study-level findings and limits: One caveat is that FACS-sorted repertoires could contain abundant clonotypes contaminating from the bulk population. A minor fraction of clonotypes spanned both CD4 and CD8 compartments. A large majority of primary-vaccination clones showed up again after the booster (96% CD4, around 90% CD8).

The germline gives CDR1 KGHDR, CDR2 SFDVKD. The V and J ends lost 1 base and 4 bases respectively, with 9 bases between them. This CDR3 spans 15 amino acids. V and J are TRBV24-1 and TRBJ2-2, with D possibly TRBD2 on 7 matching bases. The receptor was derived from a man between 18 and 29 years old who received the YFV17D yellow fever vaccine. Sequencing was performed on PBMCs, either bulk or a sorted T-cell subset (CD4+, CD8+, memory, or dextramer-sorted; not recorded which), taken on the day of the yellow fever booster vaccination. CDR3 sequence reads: CATSDFGGPTGELFF. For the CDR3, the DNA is TGTGCCACCAGTGATTTCGGGGGGCCCACCGGGGAGCTGTTTTTT.